This T cell receptor beta chain is drawn from a study of shared clonotypes between healthy human individuals. Study-wide context: A few men and two women, aged 18 to 49, were donors.

Germline V CDR1 and CDR2: SGHRS, YFSETQ. The CDR3 is 14 amino acids. J lost 7 bases, V lost 2 bases, and 4 bases had no gene match. This table comes from immunoSEQ multiplex PCR, and its TCRdb copy is limited to in-frame clones, with some not included. This sample has 2 million to 2.5 million clones; 90% to 96% occur once, and the top ten carry 0.13%. Sequenced sample: naive CD4+ T cells sorted from blood. Subset in this sample: CD45RA+ positively selected. The source of this sequence is a man in his late teens or twenties in good health. The V gene is TRBV5-1, the J gene TRBJ2-1, with TRBD2 matching over 9 bases. CDR3 region: CASSFSGSENEQFF. For the CDR3, the DNA is TGCGCCAGCAGCTTTAGCGGGAGTGAAAATGAGCAGTTCTTC.